The entry below describes one T cell receptor beta chain. Its antigen is as yet unknown. The germline V gene has CDR1 SGHRS and CDR2 YFSETQ. V lost 2 bases to trimming and J lost 4 bases, with 10 bases between them. The CDR3 length is 15 residues. TCRdb used MiXCR to reprocess the 5' RACE reads, holding one entry per CDR3 protein. Among 450,000 to 650,000 distinct CDR3 sequences listed, about a fifth were seen once. This record belongs to a study of T-cell memory formation after mild COVID-19. Points from the study as a whole: Those CD4+ clones that contracted were mainly in CM and EM (CD8+ ones in EMRA). Pre-infection memory already had some responding clones, implying cross-reactive memory joined.

The sample was PBMCs or a T cell subset sorted from them (not recorded which). The sequence was obtained from an adult woman who had mild COVID-19 (a few samples of this study predate the infection). Cell type and time point are not known. This chain joins TRBV5-1 and TRBJ2-6, with D tentatively TRBD1 (5 bases). In DNA, the CDR3 is TGCGCCAGCAGCTTACAGGACCCCGGGGCCAACGTCCTGACTTTC. Amino acid sequence: CASSLQDPGANVLTF.